These T cell receptor beta chains were read from a single sample in a study of OX40 agonist ivuxolimab in advanced cancers. The repertoire was sequenced with immunoSEQ multiplex PCR; TCRdb's copy has only in-frame clones and lacks some. The data hold 65,000 to 80,000 clones, with over 85% observed a single time. Sequences were derived from CD4+ or CD8+ T cells sorted from blood, sampled in a trial of the OX40 agonist ivuxolimab. Receptors originate from an adult with an advanced solid tumor such as melanoma, head and neck, liver or kidney cancer. Both conserved end residues are part of each CDR3. Fields, in order: CDR3 DNA, CDR3 protein, V gene, J gene, clone size, D gene. D genes are given only for firm matches. Clone size is stated in some rows and not others, as once, few, many or a class when expanded.

DNA: TGTGCCAGCAGTTTTCGCGGAATGAACACTGAAGCTTTCTTT
CDR3: CASSFRGMNTEAFF
V: TRBV27
J: TRBJ1-1
size: once
D: -

DNA: TGTGCCAGCAGCTTAGGGCCCGGGTCCACCGGGGAGCTGTTTTTT
CDR3: CASSLGPGSTGELFF
V: TRBV7-6
J: TRBJ2-2
size: -
D: -

DNA: TGCGCCAGTGGCCGGGGGGGCGATTCGACCGGGGAGCTGTTTTTT
CDR3: CASGRGGDSTGELFF
V: TRBV4-1
J: TRBJ2-2
size: -
D: TRBD2

DNA: TGTGCCAGCAGCGAAAAGTTCCGGGGCTCCTACGAGCAGTACTTC
CDR3: CASSEKFRGSYEQYF
V: TRBV7-6
J: TRBJ2-7
size: -
D: -

DNA: TGTGCCAGCAGCTCGACCCCCAGGAACATTCAGTACTTC
CDR3: CASSSTPRNIQYF
V: TRBV7-2
J: TRBJ2-4
size: -
D: -

DNA: TGCAGCACCCACAGGTACAATGAGCAGTTCTTC
CDR3: CSTHRYNEQFF
V: TRBV29-1
J: TRBJ2-1
size: -
D: -

DNA: TGTGCCAGTAGTATTTCTTCAGGGGGCAATACGCAGTATTTT
CDR3: CASSISSGGNTQYF
V: TRBV19
J: TRBJ2-3
size: -
D: TRBD1

DNA: TGCGCCAGCAGCGATACGGGTACCTACGAGCAGTACTTC
CDR3: CASSDTGTYEQYF
V: TRBV10-1
J: TRBJ2-7
size: -
D: -

DNA: TGTGCTAGTGGTTTAGGGACAGTCTACGAGCAGTACTTC
CDR3: CASGLGTVYEQYF
V: TRBV12-5
J: TRBJ2-7
size: -
D: TRBD1

DNA: TGCAGCGTTGAGATACGCAGATTTGAAGCTTTCTTT
CDR3: CSVEIRRFEAFF
V: TRBV29-1
J: TRBJ1-1
size: -
D: -

DNA: TGTGCCAGTGGGGTGAGTGAAGCTTTCTTT
CDR3: CASGVSEAFF
V: TRBV19
J: TRBJ1-1
size: -
D: -

DNA: TGTGCCAGCAGTCCAGCGGGAGGGACAGATACGCAGTATTTT
CDR3: CASSPAGGTDTQYF
V: TRBV6-6
J: TRBJ2-3
size: -
D: TRBD2

DNA: TGTGCCAGCAGCTCCGGGACTAGTGGCACCGGGGAGCTGTTTTTT
CDR3: CASSSGTSGTGELFF
V: TRBV7-9
J: TRBJ2-2
size: -
D: TRBD2

DNA: TGTGCCAGCAGTTTGAACACAGGGAGCGAGCAGTACTTC
CDR3: CASSLNTGSEQYF
V: TRBV27
J: TRBJ2-7
size: -
D: -

DNA: TGCGCCAGCAGCTCCATTGATCCGGGCCAAGAGACCCAGTACTTC
CDR3: CASSSIDPGQETQYF
V: TRBV5-1
J: TRBJ2-5
size: -
D: -

DNA: TGTGCCACCAGCAACCGGGACTCGCCAGATACGCAGTATTTT
CDR3: CATSNRDSPDTQYF
V: TRBV15
J: TRBJ2-3
size: -
D: -

DNA: TGCGCCAGCAGCCCCGGGGGAGGGGGCACAGATACGCAGTATTTT
CDR3: CASSPGGGGTDTQYF
V: TRBV4-1
J: TRBJ2-3
size: -
D: TRBD2

DNA: TGCGCCAGCAGCCAAAGGACACACGGGGTGAGGGTGAACACCGGGGAGCTGTTTTTT
CDR3: CASSQRTHGVRVNTGELFF
V: TRBV4-3
J: TRBJ2-2
size: -
D: -

DNA: TGTGCCAGCAGCTCACCTGGGACCAGGGGAGGAGGCTACACCTTC
CDR3: CASSSPGTRGGGYTF
V: TRBV5-8
J: TRBJ1-2
size: -
D: -

DNA: TGCGCCAGCAGCCCCTTGGCGGGAGAGTATACGCAGTATTTT
CDR3: CASSPLAGEYTQYF
V: TRBV4-1
J: TRBJ2-3
size: -
D: TRBD2

DNA: TGCGCCAGCAGCCCTGATACCCGGGACAGTCGAGGCTACACCTTC
CDR3: CASSPDTRDSRGYTF
V: TRBV4-1
J: TRBJ1-2
size: -
D: TRBD1

DNA: TGTGCCAGCAGCCCACGACAGGGGCGTCGCACAGATACGCAGTATTTT
CDR3: CASSPRQGRRTDTQYF
V: TRBV5-5
J: TRBJ2-3
size: -
D: TRBD1

DNA: TGTGCCAGCAGTACGGATTTGGATAGCAATCAGCCCCAGCATTTT
CDR3: CASSTDLDSNQPQHF
V: TRBV2
J: TRBJ1-5
size: once
D: -

DNA: TGTGCCAGCAGCTTGGGGACAGGGGTCTACAATGAGCAGTTCTTC
CDR3: CASSLGTGVYNEQFF
V: TRBV13
J: TRBJ2-1
size: -
D: TRBD1

DNA: TGTGCCAGCAGTTACCGAGGACAGTCTCAAGAGACCCAGTACTTC
CDR3: CASSYRGQSQETQYF
V: TRBV6-6
J: TRBJ2-5
size: -
D: -

DNA: TGTGCCAGCAGCTTAGTCGGGGGCGACACCGGGGAGCTGTTTTTT
CDR3: CASSLVGGDTGELFF
V: TRBV5-6
J: TRBJ2-2
size: -
D: -

DNA: TGTGCCACCAGCAGAGATGTGGCAGCCGTGGCCAGCTCTGGAAACACCATATATTTT
CDR3: CATSRDVAAVASSGNTIYF
V: TRBV15
J: TRBJ1-3
size: -
D: -

DNA: TGCGCCAGCAGCTTCCGACAGGGGGTGACAGATACGCAGTATTTT
CDR3: CASSFRQGVTDTQYF
V: TRBV5-1
J: TRBJ2-3
size: -
D: TRBD1

DNA: TGCGCCAGCAGTCCTTTAACCACTCCGGGCACCGGGGAGCTGTTTTTT
CDR3: CASSPLTTPGTGELFF
V: TRBV5-1
J: TRBJ2-2
size: -
D: -

DNA: TGTGCCAGCAGCTTAGGGGGACGGTCCTACGAGCAGTACTTC
CDR3: CASSLGGRSYEQYF
V: TRBV13
J: TRBJ2-7
size: once
D: -

DNA: TGTGCCAGCAGCGTAAGCGGGAATGAGTACAATGAGCAGTTCTTC
CDR3: CASSVSGNEYNEQFF
V: TRBV9
J: TRBJ2-1
size: -
D: TRBD2

DNA: TGTGCCAGTAGACTAGTCTGGACCTCCTACGAGCAGTACTTC
CDR3: CASRLVWTSYEQYF
V: TRBV19
J: TRBJ2-7
size: -
D: -

DNA: TGTGCCAGCAGCTTAAGTCCACGTGGAGATACGCAGTATTTT
CDR3: CASSLSPRGDTQYF
V: TRBV7-9
J: TRBJ2-3
size: -
D: -

DNA: TGTGCCAGCAGTAAGGACAGGACGTACGAGCAGTACTTC
CDR3: CASSKDRTYEQYF
V: TRBV6-1
J: TRBJ2-7
size: -
D: TRBD1

DNA: TGTGCCAGCAGCGGAAGGGACCTACGGGAGACCCAGTACTTC
CDR3: CASSGRDLRETQYF
V: TRBV9
J: TRBJ2-5
size: once
D: -

DNA: TGCAGCGCCGTCCTGAACACTGAAGCTTTCTTT
CDR3: CSAVLNTEAFF
V: TRBV29-1
J: TRBJ1-1
size: -
D: -

DNA: TGTGCCAGCAGCGCGTACAGGGGGCTTGGAGAGACCCAGTACTTC
CDR3: CASSAYRGLGETQYF
V: TRBV9
J: TRBJ2-5
size: -
D: TRBD1

DNA: TGTGCTAGCAGCTTTGTCGCCGGCAGCATAGAGACCCAGTACTTC
CDR3: CASSFVAGSIETQYF
V: TRBV7-7
J: TRBJ2-5
size: -
D: -

DNA: TGTGCCAGCAGCCAAGAATTAAGGGGCTATGAGCAGTTCTTC
CDR3: CASSQELRGYEQFF
V: TRBV14
J: TRBJ2-1
size: once
D: -

DNA: TGTGCCAGCAGTTCCGACAGGGGGAATAATCAGCCCCAGCATTTT
CDR3: CASSSDRGNNQPQHF
V: TRBV6-6
J: TRBJ1-5
size: once
D: TRBD1

DNA: TGTGCCTGGAATACGGACCCCTACGAGCAGTACTTC
CDR3: CAWNTDPYEQYF
V: TRBV30
J: TRBJ2-7
size: -
D: -

DNA: TGTGCCAGCAGTTTTGCAGGCTCTTCCGAAGCTTTCTTT
CDR3: CASSFAGSSEAFF
V: TRBV6-5
J: TRBJ1-1
size: -
D: -

DNA: TGTGCCAGCCCTGGCTATGGCTACACCTTC
CDR3: CASPGYGYTF
V: TRBV6-1
J: TRBJ1-2
size: -
D: -

DNA: TGTGCCAGCAGTTCGACTAGCGGGGGGCCCAACAATGAGCAGTTCTTC
CDR3: CASSSTSGGPNNEQFF
V: TRBV27
J: TRBJ2-1
size: -
D: TRBD2

DNA: TGCGCCAGCAGCCCGGTCCCCCTAACGGGGGGGCCCAATGAGCAGTTCTTC
CDR3: CASSPVPLTGGPNEQFF
V: TRBV5-1
J: TRBJ2-1
size: -
D: TRBD2

DNA: TGCGCCAGCAGCCAATTCCGGGACAATGAAAAACTGTTTTTT
CDR3: CASSQFRDNEKLFF
V: TRBV4-1
J: TRBJ1-4
size: once
D: -

DNA: TGTGCCAGCAGTTTATACGGGACAGGGGGTGGAAACACCATATATTTT
CDR3: CASSLYGTGGGNTIYF
V: TRBV27
J: TRBJ1-3
size: -
D: TRBD1

DNA: TGTGCCAGCACCAAAGGACGGAACTCTGGAAACACCATATATTTT
CDR3: CASTKGRNSGNTIYF
V: TRBV2
J: TRBJ1-3
size: -
D: -

DNA: TGCGCCAGCAGAGAGAACACCGGGGAGCTGTTTTTT
CDR3: CASRENTGELFF
V: TRBV5-1
J: TRBJ2-2
size: once
D: -

DNA: TGTGCCAGCAGTTTTCGAGCGGGCAATCAGCCCCAGCATTTT
CDR3: CASSFRAGNQPQHF
V: TRBV6-6
J: TRBJ1-5
size: once
D: -

DNA: TGTGCCAGCAGTGGACTGGCGGAGACCCAGTACTTC
CDR3: CASSGLAETQYF
V: TRBV6-1
J: TRBJ2-5
size: once
D: -

DNA: TGTGCCAGCAGCGAGCAGGGGGCGGACGAGCAGTACTTC
CDR3: CASSEQGADEQYF
V: TRBV9
J: TRBJ2-7
size: -
D: TRBD1

DNA: TGTGCCAGCAGTTTATTCCACAGGGGGCATGGAACTTTCTTT
CDR3: CASSLFHRGHGTFF
V: TRBV27
J: TRBJ1-1
size: -
D: TRBD1

DNA: TGTGCCAGCAGTTTTCTCCGGAGCTCCTACGAGCAGTACTTC
CDR3: CASSFLRSSYEQYF
V: TRBV28
J: TRBJ2-7
size: -
D: -

DNA: TGTGCCAGCAGTCGACGGGGAACTAATGAAAAACTGTTTTTT
CDR3: CASSRRGTNEKLFF
V: TRBV6-6
J: TRBJ1-4
size: -
D: -